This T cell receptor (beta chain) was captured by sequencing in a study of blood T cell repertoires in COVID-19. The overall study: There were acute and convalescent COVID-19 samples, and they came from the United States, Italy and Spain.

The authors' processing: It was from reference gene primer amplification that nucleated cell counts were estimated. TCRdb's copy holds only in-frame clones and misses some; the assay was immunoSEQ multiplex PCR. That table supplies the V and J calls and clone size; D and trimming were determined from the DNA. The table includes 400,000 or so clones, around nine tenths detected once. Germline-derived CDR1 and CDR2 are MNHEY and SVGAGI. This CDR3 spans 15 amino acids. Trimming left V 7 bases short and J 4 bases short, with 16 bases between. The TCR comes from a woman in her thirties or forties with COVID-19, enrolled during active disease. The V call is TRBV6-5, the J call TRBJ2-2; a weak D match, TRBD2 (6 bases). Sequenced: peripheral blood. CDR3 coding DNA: TGTGCCAGCATGGGCAGGGCGGGGAGCACCGGGGAGCTGTTTTTT. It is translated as CASMGRAGSTGELFF.